These 10 T cell receptor beta chains were sequenced from one sample in a study of OX40 agonist ivuxolimab in advanced cancers. The table came from immunoSEQ multiplex PCR; TCRdb's copy has only in-frame clones and leaves some out. Among under 15,000 clones listed, around 76% were seen once. The source material was CD4+ or CD8+ T cells sorted from blood, sampled in a trial of the OX40 agonist ivuxolimab. Receptors were obtained from an adult with an advanced solid tumor such as melanoma, head and neck, liver or kidney cancer.

The chain uses TRBV27 and TRBJ2-2, with D possibly matching TRBD2 (5 bases). In germline, CDR1 is MNHEY, CDR2 SMNVEV (reference sequence). Trimming took off 3 bases at V and 5 bases at J, with 7 bases between the two ends. The CDR3 length is 13 residues. CDR3 residues: CASSFRGTGELFF. The DNA for the CDR3 is TGTGCCAGCAGTTTTCGAGGGACCGGGGAGCTGTTTTTT.

This chain joins TRBV25-1 and TRBJ2-5, with D tentatively TRBD2 (6 bases). With 2 bases removed from V and 1 base from J, the gap between germline ends came to 20 bases. Germline values: CDR1 MGHDK, CDR2 SYGVNS. The CDR3 contains 18 residues. The CDR3 sequence is CASSEGTEPRIIQETQYF. In DNA form, the CDR3 reads TGTGCCAGCAGTGAAGGGACTGAGCCCCGCATCATCCAAGAGACCCAGTACTTC. The full variable domain, its missing parts supplied by reference TRBV25-1 and TRBJ2-5, is EADIYQTPRYLVIGTGKKITLECSQTMGHDKMYWYQQDPGMELHLIHYSYGVNSTEKGDLSSESTVSRIRTEHFPLTLESARPSHTSQYLCASSEGTEPRIIQETQYFGPGTRLLVL.

This rearrangement joins TRBV7-3 to TRBJ1-1; TRBD1 agrees at 7 bases. The CDR3 consists of 14 residues. Germline CDR1 and CDR2: SGHTA and FQGTGA. Trimming took 3 bases from V and 2 from J; bases not matched to a gene: 3. The CDR3 DNA reads as TGTGCCAGCAGCTTGACAGGGTATAACACTGAAGCTTTCTTT. Translated: CASSLTGYNTEAFF.

The V and J genes are TRBV4-1 and TRBJ2-1, with 10 positions matching TRBD2. Trimming at V came to 3 bases and at J to 4 bases, leaving 6 bases not matched to a gene. Germline CDR1 reads MGHRA; CDR2 reads YSYEKL. The CDR3 loop spans 16 amino acids. The CDR3 DNA reads TGCGCCAGCAGCCACAGGGGGACTAGCGAGTACAATGAGCAGTTCTTC. The encoded protein is CASSHRGTSEYNEQFF.

This chain joins TRBV11-2 and TRBJ2-7, with 8 bases aligning to TRBD1. The CDR3 runs 14 residues. J gave up 5 bases and V 5 bases, and 8 bases lay outside the gene matches. The germline CDR1 and CDR2 sequences are SGHAT and FQNNGV. The CDR3 protein is CASSNWTGIDEQYF. CDR3 DNA sequence: TGTGCCAGCAGCAACTGGACAGGGATAGACGAGCAGTACTTC. Based on the CDR3 plus reference TRBV11-2 and TRBJ2-7, the full variable domain is EAGVAQSPRYKIIEKRQSVAFWCNPISGHATLYWYQQILGQGPKLLIQFQNNGVVDDSQLPKDRFSAERLKGVDSTLKIQPAKLEDSAVYLCASSNWTGIDEQYFGPGTRLTVT.

The chain employs TRBV4-1 and TRBJ2-7; possibly TRBD1 for D (6 bases). Trimming removed 0 bases from V and 6 bases from J, with 15 bases in between. Germline lookup yields CDR1 MGHRA and CDR2 YSYEKL. This CDR3 contains 15 residues. The CDR3 sequence is CASSQEWGRGGEQYF. The CDR3 nucleotides read TGCGCCAGCAGCCAAGAGTGGGGCAGGGGTGGCGAGCAGTACTTC.

This clone is labeled medium-sized. The rearrangement links TRBV7-8 to TRBJ2-3; the D call may be TRBD1 or TRBD2 (5 bases each). The CDR3 length is 17 residues. The germline V gene encodes CDR1 SGHVS and CDR2 FQNEAQ. Trimming took 3 bases from V and 2 from J, leaving 18 bases between them. The CDR3 region is CASSFPGAGGLTDTQYF. The CDR3 coding sequence is TGTGCCAGCAGCTTCCCTGGGGCCGGAGGCCTCACAGATACGCAGTATTTT.

The chain has TRBV11-3 and TRBJ2-1, with 8 bases matching TRBD2. V shed 5 bases, J shed 9 bases, and the junction held 9 bases outside the gene matches. CDR1 is SGHNT, CDR2 YENEEA, per germline. The CDR3 runs 14 residues. Here the CDR3 DNA reads TGTGCCAGCAGCACCCCTACAGCGGGAGCTGAGCAGTTCTTC. It yields the protein CASSTPTAGAEQFF.

This chain links TRBV21-1 with TRBJ2-5; the table's D call, TRBD1, was not checked against the DNA. TRBV21-1 is reported as a pseudogene. The length of the CDR3 is 15 residues. The CDR3 protein is CASSKDEVQGATQYF. As DNA, the CDR3 is TGTGCCAGCAGCAAAGATGAGGTCCAGGGTGCGACCCAGTACTTC.

This chain links TRBV4-1 with TRBJ2-3; no definite D call. Trimming removed 5 bases at V and 5 bases at J, with 14 bases between. Germline V lookup: CDR1 MGHRA, CDR2 YSYEKL. The CDR3 covers 14 residues. CDR3 coding DNA: TGCGCCAGCAGCGAAACGGCCTATATAGATACGCAGTATTTT. As protein: CASSETAYIDTQYF.